This T cell receptor beta chain was captured by sequencing in a study of shared clonotypes between healthy human individuals. This was a deep-level run. Assay used: immunoSEQ multiplex PCR; TCRdb lists only in-frame clones, some missing. The sample carries some 480,000 clones, 79% recorded once. The CDR3 extends over 15 amino acids. J lost 5 bases, V lost 1 base, and 6 bases had no gene match. Germline-derived CDR1 and CDR2 are KGHSH and LQKENI. Sample: PBMCs. The chain recombines TRBV18 with TRBJ2-7; 9 nucleotides align to TRBD1. This TCR came from a woman aged 40 to 50 in good health. Some clones in this sample may be carry-over from other donors' samples. Here the CDR3 reads CASSPLTGGMDEQYF. The CDR3 DNA reads TGTGCCAGCTCACCACTTACAGGGGGCATGGACGAGCAGTACTTC.